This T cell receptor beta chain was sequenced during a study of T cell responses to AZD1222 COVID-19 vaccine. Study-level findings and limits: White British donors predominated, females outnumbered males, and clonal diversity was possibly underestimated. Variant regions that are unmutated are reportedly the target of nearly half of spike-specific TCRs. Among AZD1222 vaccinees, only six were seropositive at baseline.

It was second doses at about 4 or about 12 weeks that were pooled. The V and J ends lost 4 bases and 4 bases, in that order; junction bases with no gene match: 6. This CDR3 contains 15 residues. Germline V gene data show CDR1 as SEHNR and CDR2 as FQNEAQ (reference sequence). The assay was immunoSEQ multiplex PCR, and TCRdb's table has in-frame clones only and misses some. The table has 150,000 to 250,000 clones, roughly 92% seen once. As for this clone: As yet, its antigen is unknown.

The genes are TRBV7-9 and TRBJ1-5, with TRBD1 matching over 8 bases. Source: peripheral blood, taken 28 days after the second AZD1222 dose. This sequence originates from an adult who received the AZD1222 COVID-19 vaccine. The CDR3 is CASSSSGGPNQPQHF. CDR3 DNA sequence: TGTGCCAGCAGCTCCTCAGGGGGCCCGAATCAGCCCCAGCATTTT.